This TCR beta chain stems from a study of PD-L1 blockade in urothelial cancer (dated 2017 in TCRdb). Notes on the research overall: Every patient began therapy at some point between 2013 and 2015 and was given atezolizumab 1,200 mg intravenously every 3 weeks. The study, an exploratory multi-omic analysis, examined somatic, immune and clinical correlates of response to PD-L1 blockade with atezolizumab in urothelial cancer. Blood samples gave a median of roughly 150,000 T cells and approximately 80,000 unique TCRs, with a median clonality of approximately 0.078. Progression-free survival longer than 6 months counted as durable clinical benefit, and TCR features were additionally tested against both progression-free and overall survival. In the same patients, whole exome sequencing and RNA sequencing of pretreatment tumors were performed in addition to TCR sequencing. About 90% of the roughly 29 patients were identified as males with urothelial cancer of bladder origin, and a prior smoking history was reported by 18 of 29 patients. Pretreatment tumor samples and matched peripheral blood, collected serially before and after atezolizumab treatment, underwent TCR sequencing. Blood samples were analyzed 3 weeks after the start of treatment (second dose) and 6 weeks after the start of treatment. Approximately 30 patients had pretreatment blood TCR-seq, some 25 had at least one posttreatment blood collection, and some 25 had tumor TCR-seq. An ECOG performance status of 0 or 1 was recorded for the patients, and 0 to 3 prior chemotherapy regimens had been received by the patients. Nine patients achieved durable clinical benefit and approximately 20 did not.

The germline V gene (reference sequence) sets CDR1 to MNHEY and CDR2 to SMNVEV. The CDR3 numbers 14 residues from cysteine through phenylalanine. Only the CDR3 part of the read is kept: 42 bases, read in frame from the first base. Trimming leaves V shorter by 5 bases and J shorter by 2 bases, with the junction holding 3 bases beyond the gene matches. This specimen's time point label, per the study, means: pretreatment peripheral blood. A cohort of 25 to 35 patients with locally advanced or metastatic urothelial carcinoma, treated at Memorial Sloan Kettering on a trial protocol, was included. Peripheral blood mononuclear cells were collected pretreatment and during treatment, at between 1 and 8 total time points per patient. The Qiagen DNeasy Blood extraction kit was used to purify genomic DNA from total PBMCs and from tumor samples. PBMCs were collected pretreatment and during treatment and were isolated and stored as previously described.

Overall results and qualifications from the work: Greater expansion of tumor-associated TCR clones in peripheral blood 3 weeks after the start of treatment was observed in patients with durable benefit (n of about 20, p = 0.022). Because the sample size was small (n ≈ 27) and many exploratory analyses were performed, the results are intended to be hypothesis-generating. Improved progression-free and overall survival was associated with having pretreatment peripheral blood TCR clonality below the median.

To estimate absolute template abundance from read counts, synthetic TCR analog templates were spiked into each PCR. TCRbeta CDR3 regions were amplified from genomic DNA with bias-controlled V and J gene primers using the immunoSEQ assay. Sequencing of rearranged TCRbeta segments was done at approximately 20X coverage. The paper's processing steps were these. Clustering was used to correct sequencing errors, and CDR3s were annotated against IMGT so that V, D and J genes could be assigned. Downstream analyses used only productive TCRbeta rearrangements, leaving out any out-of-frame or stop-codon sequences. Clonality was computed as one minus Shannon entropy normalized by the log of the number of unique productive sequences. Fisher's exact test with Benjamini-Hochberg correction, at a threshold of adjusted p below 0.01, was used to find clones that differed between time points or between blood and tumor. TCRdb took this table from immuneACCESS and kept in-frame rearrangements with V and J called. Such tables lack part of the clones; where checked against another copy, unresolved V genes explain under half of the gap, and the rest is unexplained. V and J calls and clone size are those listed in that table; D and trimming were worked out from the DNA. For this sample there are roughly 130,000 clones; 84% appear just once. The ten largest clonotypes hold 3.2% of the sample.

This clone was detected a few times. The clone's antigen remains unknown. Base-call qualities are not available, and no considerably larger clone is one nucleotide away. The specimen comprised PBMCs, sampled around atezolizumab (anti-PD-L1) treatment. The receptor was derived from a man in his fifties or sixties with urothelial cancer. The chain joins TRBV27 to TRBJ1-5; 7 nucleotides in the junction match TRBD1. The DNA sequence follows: TGTGCCAGCAGTACAGACAGGGGCAATCAGCCCCAGCATTTT. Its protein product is CASSTDRGNQPQHF.